This entry features one T cell receptor beta chain sequence. Method: immunoSEQ multiplex PCR; TCRdb's copy keeps in-frame clones and lacks some. This table holds just under 550,000 clones, more than 75% found once. The entry originates in a study of shared T cell receptors in the human thymus. The CDR3 extends over 14 amino acids. The V gene lost 5 bases and the J gene lost 0 bases, with 9 bases spanning the gap. CDR1 SGHDT and CDR2 YYEEEE come from the germline V gene. The same sample was also studied in work on human thymus T cells. Turning to that study: Each of the donors was a healthy Finnish infant who was undergoing open corrective cardiac surgery for congenital heart defects. Thymic tissue was derived from resections collected during corrective heart surgery. Repertoires from thymus and blood appeared to show biased V and J gene usage. Among unrelated individuals, related research reported thymic repertoires that overlapped highly.

The rearrangement uses TRBV5-6 and TRBJ2-1, with D maybe TRBD2 (6 bases). The sequenced sample consisted of thymocytes. This clonotype was sampled from a boy in the first two years of life with a congenital heart defect. The CDR3 loop is CASSPGASYNEQFF. DNA of the CDR3: TGTGCCAGCAGTCCGGGAGCCTCCTACAATGAGCAGTTCTTC.